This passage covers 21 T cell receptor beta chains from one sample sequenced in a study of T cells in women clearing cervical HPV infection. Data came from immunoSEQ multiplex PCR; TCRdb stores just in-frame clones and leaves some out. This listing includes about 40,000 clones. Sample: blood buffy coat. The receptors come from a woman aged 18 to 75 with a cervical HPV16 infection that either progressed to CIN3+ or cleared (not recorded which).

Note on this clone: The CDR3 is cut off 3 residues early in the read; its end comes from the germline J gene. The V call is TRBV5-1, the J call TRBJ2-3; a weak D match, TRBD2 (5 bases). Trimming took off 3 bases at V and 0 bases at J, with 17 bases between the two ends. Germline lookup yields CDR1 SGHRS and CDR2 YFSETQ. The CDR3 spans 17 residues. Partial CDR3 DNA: TGCGCCAGCAGCTCGCCGACTAAGATTTCTAGCACAGATACG. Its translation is CASSSPTKISSTDT. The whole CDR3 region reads CASSSPTKISSTDTQYF.

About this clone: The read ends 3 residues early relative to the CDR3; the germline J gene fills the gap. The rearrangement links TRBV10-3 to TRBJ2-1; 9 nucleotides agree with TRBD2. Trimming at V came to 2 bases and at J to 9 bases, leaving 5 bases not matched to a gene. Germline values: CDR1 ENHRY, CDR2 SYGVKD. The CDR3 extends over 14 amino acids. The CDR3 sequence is CAISEGSAGGEQFF. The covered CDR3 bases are TGTGCCATCAGTGAGGGGTCAGCGGGAGGTGAG.

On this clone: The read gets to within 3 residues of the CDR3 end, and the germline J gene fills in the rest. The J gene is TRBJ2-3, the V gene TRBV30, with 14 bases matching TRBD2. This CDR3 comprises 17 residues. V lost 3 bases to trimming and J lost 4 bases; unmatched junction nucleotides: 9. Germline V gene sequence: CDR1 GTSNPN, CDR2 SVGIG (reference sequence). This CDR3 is CAWSPGLAGALPDTQYF. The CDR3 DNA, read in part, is TGTGCCTGGAGCCCGGGACTAGCGGGGGCTCTCCCAGATACG.

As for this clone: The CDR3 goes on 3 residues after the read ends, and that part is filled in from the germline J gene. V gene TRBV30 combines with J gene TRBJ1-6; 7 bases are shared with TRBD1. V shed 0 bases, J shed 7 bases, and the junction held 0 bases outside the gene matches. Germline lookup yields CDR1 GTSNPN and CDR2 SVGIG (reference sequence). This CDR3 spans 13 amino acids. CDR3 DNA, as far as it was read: TGTGCCTGGAGTGTAGGGGGCAATTCACCC. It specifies CAWSVGGNSP. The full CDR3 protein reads CAWSVGGNSPLHF.

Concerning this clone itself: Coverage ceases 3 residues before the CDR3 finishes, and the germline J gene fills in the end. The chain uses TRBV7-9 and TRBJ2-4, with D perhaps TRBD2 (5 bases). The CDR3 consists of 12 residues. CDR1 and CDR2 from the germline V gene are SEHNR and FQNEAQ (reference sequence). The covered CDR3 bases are TGTGCCAGCAGCTTAACAGACTATGGT. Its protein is CASSLTDYG. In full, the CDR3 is CASSLTDYGQYF.

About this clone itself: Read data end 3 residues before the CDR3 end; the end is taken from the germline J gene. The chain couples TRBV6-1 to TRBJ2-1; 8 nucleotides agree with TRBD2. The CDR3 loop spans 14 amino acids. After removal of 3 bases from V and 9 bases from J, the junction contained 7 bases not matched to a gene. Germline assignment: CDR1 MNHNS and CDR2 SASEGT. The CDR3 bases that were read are TGTGCCAGCAGTGACGGGACTAGAAGACGTGAG. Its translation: CASSDGTRRRE. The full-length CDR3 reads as CASSDGTRRREQFF.

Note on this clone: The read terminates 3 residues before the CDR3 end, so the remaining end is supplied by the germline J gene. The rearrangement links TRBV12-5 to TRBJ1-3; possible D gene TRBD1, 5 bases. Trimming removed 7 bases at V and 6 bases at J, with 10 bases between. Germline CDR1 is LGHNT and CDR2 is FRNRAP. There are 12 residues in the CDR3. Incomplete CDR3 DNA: TGTGCTAGTGCAGGGTATGAAAACACC. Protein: CASAGYENT. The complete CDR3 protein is CASAGYENTIYF. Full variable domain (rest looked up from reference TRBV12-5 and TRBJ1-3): DARVTQTPRHKVTEMGQEVTMRCQPILGHNTVFWYRQTMMQGLELLAYFRNRAPLDDSGMPKDRFSAEMPDATLATLKIQPSEPRDSAVYFCASAGYENTIYFGEGSWLTVV.

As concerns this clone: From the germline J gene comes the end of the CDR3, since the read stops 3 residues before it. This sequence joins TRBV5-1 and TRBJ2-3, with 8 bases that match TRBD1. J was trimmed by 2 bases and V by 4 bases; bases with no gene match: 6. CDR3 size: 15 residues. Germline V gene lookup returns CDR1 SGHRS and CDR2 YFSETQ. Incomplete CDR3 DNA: TGCGCCAGCAGCCCGCCGGACAGGGTCACAGATACG. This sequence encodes CASSPPDRVTDT. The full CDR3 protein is CASSPPDRVTDTQYF.

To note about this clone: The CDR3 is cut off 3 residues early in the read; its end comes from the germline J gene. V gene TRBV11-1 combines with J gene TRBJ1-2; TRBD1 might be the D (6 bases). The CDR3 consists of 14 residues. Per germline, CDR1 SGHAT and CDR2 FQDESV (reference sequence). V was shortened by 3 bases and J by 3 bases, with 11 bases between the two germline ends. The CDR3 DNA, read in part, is TGTGCCAGCAGCTTCCTGGACAGCGACTATGGC. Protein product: CASSFLDSDYG. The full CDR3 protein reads CASSFLDSDYGYTF.

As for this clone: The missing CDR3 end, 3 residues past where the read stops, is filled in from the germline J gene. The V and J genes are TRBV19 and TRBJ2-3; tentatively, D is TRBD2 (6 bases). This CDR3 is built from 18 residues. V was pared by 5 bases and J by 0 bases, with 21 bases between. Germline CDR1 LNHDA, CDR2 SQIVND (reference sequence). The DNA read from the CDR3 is TGTGCCAGTAGTTCTGGTGGACGCCGCGGGGAGAGCACAGATACG. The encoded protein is CASSSGGRRGESTDT. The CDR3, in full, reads CASSSGGRRGESTDTQYF.

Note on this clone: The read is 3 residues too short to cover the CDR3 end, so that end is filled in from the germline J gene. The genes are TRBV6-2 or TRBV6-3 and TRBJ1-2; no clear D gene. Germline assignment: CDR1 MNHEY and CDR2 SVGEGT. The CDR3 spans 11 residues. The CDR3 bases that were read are TGTGCCAGCAGACGGTCCTACGAC. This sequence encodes CASRRSYD. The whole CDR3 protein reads CASRRSYDYTF.

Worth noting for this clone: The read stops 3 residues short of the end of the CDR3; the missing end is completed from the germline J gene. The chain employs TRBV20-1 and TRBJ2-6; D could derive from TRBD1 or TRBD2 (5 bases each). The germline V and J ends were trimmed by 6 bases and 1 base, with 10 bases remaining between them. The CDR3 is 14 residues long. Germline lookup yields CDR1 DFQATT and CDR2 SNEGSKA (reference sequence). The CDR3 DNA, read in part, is TGCAGTGCATTCAGGGAGTCTGGGGCCAACGTC. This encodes CSAFRESGANV. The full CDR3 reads CSAFRESGANVLTF.

The part of the CDR3 DNA that was read is TGTGCCAGCAGTACTAGCGGGAGTTCGAGTGAG. Protein sequence: CASSTSGSSSE. The whole CDR3 protein is CASSTSGSSSEQFF. This rearrangement joins TRBV12-3 or TRBV12-4 to TRBJ2-1, with 11 bases that match TRBD2. The read falls 3 residues short of the CDR3 end, and the missing part is taken from the germline J gene. The CDR3 has 14 residues. V lost 5 bases and J lost 9; bases outside the gene matches: 6.

CDR3 DNA (partial): TGTGCCAGCAGCAACCTAGCGGGAGGTCCCGATACC. Protein: CASSNLAGGPDT. Given in full, the CDR3 is CASSNLAGGPDTYTF. The rearrangement links TRBV7-9 to TRBJ1-2; D unclear. The read stops 3 residues short of the end of the CDR3; the missing end is completed from the germline J gene. There are 15 residues in the CDR3. Germline CDR1 reads SEHNR; CDR2 reads FQNEAQ (reference sequence).

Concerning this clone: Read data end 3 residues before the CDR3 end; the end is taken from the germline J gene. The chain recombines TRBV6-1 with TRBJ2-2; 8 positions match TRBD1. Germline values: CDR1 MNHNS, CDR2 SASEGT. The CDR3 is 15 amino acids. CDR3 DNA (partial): TGTGCCAGCAGTGAAGATGGACAGGGCGGTTCACCG. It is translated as CASSEDGQGGSP. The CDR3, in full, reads CASSEDGQGGSPLFF.

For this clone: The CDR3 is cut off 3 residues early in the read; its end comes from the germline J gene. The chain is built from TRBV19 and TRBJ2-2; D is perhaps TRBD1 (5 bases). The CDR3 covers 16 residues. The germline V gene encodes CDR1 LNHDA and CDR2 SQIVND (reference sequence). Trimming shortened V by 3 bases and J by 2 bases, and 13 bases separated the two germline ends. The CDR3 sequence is CASSIQGPPNTGELFF. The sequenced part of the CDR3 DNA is TGTGCCAGTAGTATCCAGGGCCCGCCAAACACCGGGGAG.

The CDR3 here is CSAPKGPTGELFF. Partial CDR3 DNA: TGCAGTGCTCCCAAGGGGCCCACCGGGGAG. This chain joins TRBV20-1 and TRBJ2-2, with a weak D call TRBD1 (5 bases). Read data end 3 residues before the CDR3 end; the end is taken from the germline J gene. The CDR3 length is 13 residues. Germline lookup yields CDR1 DFQATT and CDR2 SNEGSKA (reference sequence). V gave up 5 bases and J gave up 4 bases, with 11 bases separating them.

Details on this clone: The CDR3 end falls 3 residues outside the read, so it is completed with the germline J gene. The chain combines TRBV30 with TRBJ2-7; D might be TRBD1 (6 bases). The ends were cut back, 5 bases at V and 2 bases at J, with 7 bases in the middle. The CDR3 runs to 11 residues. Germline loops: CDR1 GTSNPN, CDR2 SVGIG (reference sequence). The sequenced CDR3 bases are TGTGCCTGGGCAGGGGCCTACGAG. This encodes CAWAGAYE. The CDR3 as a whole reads CAWAGAYEQYF.

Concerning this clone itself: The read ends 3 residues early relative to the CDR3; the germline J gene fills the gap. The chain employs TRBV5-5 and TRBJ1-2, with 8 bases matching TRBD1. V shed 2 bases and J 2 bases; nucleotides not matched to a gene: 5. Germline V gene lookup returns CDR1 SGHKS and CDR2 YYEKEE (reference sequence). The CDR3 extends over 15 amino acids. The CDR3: CASSLTGQENYGYTF. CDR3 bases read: TGTGCCAGCAGCTTAACGGGACAGGAGAACTATGGC.

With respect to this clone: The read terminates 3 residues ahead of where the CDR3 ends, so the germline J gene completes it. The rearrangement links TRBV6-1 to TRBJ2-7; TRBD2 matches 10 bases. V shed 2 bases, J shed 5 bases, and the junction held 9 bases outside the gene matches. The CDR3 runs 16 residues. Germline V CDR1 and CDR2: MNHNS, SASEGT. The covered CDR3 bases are TGTGCCAGCAGTGAAAGTAGGGCTAGCGGGAGCCACGAG. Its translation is CASSESRASGSHE. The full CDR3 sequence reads CASSESRASGSHEQYF.

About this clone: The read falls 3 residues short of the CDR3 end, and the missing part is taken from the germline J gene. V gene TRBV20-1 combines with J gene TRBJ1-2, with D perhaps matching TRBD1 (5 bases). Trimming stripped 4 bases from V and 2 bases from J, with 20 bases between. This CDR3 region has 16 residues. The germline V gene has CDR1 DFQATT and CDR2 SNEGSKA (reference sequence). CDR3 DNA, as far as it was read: TGCAGTGCTAATGACGGTAGCTCTGGGGCGAACTATGGC. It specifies CSANDGSSGANYG. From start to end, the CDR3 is CSANDGSSGANYGYTF.